This T cell receptor beta chain was identified during a study of CD8 T cells in Susac syndrome. An input of roughly 0.5 to 1 ug of RNA was subjected to reverse transcription using random hexamers. TCRdb fed the immunoSEQ multiplex PCR reads into MiXCR, producing one record per CDR3 protein. The sample has around 100,000 distinct CDR3 sequences; about 95% are singletons. The CDR3 has 14 residues. CDR1 is PRHDT and CDR2 is FYEKMQ in the germline V gene (reference sequence). J lost 5 bases, V lost 5 bases, and 5 bases had no gene match. This sequence originates from a human donor with Susac syndrome. The material sequenced was CD8+ T cells from PBMCs. V gene TRBV13 combines with J gene TRBJ2-5; 10 bases match TRBD1. The CDR3 reads CASSAGTGVETQYF. The CDR3 region has the DNA TGTGCCAGCAGCGCCGGGACAGGGGTGGAGACCCAGTACTTC.